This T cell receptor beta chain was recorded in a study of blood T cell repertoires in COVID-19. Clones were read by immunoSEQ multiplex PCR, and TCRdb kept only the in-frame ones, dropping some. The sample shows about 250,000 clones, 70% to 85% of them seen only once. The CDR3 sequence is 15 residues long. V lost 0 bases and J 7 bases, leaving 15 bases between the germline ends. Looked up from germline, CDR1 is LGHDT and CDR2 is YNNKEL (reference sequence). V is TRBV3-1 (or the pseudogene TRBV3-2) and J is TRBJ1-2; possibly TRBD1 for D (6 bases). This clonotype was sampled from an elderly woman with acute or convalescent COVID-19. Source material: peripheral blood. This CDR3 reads CASSQEASDRSGYTF. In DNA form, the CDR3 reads TGTGCCAGCAGCCAAGAAGCGTCCGACAGGTCTGGCTACACCTTC.